The entry below gives a single T cell receptor (beta chain) sequence along with its context. Its antigen remains unknown. Both 60 Vbeta primers and 13 Jbeta primers went into the PCR. Profiling relied on immunoSEQ multiplex PCR, and the TCRdb table lists in-frame clones only, not all of them. The profile shows around 130,000 clones, more than 65% of them singletons. This entry comes from a study of cytomegalovirus exposure and HLA in healthy donors. Study results and caveats: The Asian-associated ancestry cluster reportedly had fewer N-insertions than the approximately 700-donor mean in a later analysis. Data from an earlier analysis indicated that most TCR beta V segments were productive either about 87% or about 30% of the time. Most TCR sequences were rare, but some public TCRs occurred in many donors.

CDR3 size: 15 residues. V shed 5 bases, J shed 12 bases, and the junction held 14 bases outside the gene matches. Germline V gene lookup returns CDR1 LNHDA and CDR2 SQIVND (reference sequence). V is TRBV19 and J is TRBJ2-1, with 9 bases identical to TRBD2. The receptor was derived from a woman aged 60-75 years in good health and CMV-seropositive. Sequencing input: PBMCs. The CDR3 is CASSFLAGTGGGQFF. The CDR3 coding sequence is TGTGCCAGTAGTTTCCTAGCGGGGACCGGGGGGGGGCAGTTCTTC.